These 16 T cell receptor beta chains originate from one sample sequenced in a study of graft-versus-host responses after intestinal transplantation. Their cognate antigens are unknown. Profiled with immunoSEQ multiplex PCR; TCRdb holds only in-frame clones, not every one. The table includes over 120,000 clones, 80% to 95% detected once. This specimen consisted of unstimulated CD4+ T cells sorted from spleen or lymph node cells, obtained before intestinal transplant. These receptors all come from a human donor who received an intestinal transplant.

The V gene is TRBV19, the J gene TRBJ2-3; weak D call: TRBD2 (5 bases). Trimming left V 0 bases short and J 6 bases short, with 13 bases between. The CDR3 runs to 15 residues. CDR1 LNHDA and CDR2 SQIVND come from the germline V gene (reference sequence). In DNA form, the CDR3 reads TGTGCCAGTAGTATAGATCTTTCCCGGGGTGATACGCAGTATTTT. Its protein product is CASSIDLSRGDTQYF.

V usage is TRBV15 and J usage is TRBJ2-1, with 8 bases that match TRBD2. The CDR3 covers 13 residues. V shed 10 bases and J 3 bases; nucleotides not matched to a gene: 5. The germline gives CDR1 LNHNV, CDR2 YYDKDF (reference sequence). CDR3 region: CASYGRGYNEQFF. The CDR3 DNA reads TGTGCCAGCTACGGGAGGGGCTACAATGAGCAGTTCTTC.

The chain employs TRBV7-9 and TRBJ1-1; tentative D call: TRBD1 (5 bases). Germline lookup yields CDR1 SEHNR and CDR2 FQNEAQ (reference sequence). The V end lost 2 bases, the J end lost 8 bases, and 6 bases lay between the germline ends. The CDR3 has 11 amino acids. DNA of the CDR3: TGTGCCAGCAGCTTAAAGGGGGAAGCTTTCTTT. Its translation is CASSLKGEAFF.

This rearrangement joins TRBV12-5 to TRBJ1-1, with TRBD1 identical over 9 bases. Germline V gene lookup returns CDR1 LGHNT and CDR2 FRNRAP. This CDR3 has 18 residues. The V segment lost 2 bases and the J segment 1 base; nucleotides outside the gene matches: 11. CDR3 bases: TGTGCTAGTGGTTTGTTCGTAGGGACAGGGAGAGAGAACACTGAAGCTTTCTTT. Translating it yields CASGLFVGTGRENTEAFF.

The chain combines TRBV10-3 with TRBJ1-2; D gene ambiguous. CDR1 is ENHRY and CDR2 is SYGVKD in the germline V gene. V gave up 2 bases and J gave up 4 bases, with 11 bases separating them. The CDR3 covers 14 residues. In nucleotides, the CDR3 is TGTGCCATCAGTGAGGTGACGGTACTCTATGGCTACACCTTC. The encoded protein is CAISEVTVLYGYTF.

Here the CDR3 reads CASSIRGRASTDTQYF. In nucleotides, the CDR3 is TGTGCCAGTAGTATTCGCGGCAGGGCTAGCACAGATACGCAGTATTTT. The chain carries TRBV19 and TRBJ2-3; possible D gene TRBD1, 5 bases. Between the trimmed V and J ends, which lost 3 bases and 0 bases, there was a span of 13 bases. CDR3 length equals 16 residues. Germline V gene lookup returns CDR1 LNHDA and CDR2 SQIVND (reference sequence).

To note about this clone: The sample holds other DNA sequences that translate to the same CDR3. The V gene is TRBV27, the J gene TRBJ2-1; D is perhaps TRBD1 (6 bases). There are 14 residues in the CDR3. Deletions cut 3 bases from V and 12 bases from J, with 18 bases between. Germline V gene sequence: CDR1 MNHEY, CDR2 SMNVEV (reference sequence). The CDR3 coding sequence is TGTGCCAGCAGTTTGCCCGGGCAGGGGATGGGGCAGTTCTTC. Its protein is CASSLPGQGMGQFF.

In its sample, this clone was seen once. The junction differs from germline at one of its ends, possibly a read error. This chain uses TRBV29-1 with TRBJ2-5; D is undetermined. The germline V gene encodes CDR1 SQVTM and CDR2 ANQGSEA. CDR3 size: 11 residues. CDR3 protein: CSVAFTETRYF. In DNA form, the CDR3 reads TGCAGCGTAGCGTTTACGGAGACCCGGTACTTC.

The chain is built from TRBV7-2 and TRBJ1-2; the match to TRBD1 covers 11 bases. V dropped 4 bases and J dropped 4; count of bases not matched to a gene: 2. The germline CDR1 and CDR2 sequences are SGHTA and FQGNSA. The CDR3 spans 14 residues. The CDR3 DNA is TGTGCCAGCAGCTCGGGACAGGGGGGCTATGGCTACACCTTC. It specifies CASSSGQGGYGYTF.

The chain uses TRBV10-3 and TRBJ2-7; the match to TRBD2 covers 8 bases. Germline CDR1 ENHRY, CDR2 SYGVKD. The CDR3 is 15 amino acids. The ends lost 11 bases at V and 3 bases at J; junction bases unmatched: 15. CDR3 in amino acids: CASWGGSGRDYEQYF. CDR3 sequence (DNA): TGTGCCTCATGGGGCGGGAGCGGGAGAGACTACGAGCAGTACTTC.

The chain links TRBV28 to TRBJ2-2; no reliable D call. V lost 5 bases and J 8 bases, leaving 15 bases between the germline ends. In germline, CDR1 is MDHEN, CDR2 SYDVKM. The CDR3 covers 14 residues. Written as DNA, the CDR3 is TGTGCCAGCAGTATTCCTCCTGGACCTGGGGAGCTGTTTTTT. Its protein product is CASSIPPGPGELFF.

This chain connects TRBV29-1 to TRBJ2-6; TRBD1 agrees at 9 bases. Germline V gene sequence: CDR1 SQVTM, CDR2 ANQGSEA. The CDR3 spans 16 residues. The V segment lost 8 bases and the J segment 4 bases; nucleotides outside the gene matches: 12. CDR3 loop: CSFTGGEVGGANVLTF. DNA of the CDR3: TGCAGCTTTACAGGGGGCGAAGTGGGAGGGGCCAACGTCCTGACTTTC.

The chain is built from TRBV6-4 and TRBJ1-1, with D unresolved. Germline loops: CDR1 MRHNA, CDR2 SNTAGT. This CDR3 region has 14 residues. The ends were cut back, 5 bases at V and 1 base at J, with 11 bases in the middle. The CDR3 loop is CASSQDMGNTEAFF. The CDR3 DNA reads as TGTGCCAGCAGTCAAGACATGGGGAACACTGAAGCTTTCTTT.

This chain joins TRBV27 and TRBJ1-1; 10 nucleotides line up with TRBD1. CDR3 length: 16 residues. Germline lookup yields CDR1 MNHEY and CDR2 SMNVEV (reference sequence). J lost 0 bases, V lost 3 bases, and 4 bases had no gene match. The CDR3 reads CASSLGQGPMNTEAFF. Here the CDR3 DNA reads TGTGCCAGCAGTTTGGGACAGGGGCCCATGAACACTGAAGCTTTCTTT.

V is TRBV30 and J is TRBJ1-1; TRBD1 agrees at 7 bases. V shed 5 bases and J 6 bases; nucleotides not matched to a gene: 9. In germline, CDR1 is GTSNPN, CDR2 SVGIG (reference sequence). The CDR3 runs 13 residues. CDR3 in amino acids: CAWSRTGKSEAFF. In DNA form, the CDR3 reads TGTGCCTGGTCAAGGACAGGAAAATCTGAAGCTTTCTTT. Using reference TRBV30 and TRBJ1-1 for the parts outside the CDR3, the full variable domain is SQTIHQWPATLVQPVGSPLSLECTVEGTSNPNLYWYRQAAGRGLQLLFYSVGIGQISSEVPQNLSASRPQDRQFILSSKKLLLSDSGFYLCAWSRTGKSEAFFGQGTRLTVV.

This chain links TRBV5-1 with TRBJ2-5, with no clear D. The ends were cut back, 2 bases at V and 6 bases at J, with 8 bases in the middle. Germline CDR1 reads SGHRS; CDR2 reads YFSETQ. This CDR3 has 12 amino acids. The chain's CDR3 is CASSLDFQTQYF. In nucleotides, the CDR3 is TGCGCCAGCAGCTTAGATTTCCAGACCCAGTACTTC.